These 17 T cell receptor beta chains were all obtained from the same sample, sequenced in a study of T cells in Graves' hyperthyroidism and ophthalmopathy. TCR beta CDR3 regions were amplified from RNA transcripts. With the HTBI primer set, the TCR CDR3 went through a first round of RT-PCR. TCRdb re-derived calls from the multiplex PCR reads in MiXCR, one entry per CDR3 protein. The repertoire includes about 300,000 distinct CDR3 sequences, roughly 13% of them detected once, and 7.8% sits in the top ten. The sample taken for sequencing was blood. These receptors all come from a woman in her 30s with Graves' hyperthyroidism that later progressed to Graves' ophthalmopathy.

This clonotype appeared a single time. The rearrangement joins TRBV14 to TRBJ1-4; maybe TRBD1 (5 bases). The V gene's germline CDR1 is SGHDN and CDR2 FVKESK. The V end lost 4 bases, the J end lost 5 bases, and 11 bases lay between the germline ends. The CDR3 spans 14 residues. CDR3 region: CASSPGPWNEKLFF. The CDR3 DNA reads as TGTGCCAGCAGCCCGGGACCGTGGAATGAAAAACTGTTTTTT.

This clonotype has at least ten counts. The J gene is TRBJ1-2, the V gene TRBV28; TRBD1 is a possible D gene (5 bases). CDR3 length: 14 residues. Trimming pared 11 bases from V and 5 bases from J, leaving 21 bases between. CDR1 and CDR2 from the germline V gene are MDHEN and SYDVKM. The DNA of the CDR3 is TGTGCCGTCGGCCGGGGCGCCGGAGGGTATGGCTACACCTTC. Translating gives CAVGRGAGGYGYTF.

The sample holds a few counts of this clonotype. CDR3 in amino acids: CASSFIDPLLSSYNEQFF. The DNA of the CDR3 is TGTGCCAGCAGCTTTATCGACCCCCTTTTAAGCTCCTACAATGAGCAGTTCTTC. The chain links TRBV7-9 to TRBJ2-1; D call uncertain. CDR3 length: 18 residues. Trimming pared 3 bases from V and 0 bases from J, leaving 18 bases between. The germline CDR1 and CDR2 sequences are SEHNR and FQNEAQ (reference sequence).

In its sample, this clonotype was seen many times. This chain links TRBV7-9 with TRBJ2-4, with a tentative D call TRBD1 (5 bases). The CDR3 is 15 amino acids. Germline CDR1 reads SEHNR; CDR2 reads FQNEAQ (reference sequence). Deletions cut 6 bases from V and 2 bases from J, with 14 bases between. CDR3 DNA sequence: TGTGCCAGCAGTCTTCTCCAGGGAACCAAAAACATTCAGTACTTC. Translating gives CASSLLQGTKNIQYF.

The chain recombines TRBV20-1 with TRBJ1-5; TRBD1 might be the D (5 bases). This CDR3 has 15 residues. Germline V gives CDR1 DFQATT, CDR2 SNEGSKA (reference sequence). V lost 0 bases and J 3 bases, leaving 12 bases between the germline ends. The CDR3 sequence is CSARENFRVNQPQHF. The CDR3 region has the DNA TGCAGTGCTAGAGAGAACTTCAGGGTCAATCAGCCCCAGCATTTT.

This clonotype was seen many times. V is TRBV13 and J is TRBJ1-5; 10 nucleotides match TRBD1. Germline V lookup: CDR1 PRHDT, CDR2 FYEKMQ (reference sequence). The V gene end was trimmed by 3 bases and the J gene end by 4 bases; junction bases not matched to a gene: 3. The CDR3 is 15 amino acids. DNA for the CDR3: TGTGCCAGCAGCTTTGGGACAGGGGTTAATCAGCCCCAGCATTTT. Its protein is CASSFGTGVNQPQHF.

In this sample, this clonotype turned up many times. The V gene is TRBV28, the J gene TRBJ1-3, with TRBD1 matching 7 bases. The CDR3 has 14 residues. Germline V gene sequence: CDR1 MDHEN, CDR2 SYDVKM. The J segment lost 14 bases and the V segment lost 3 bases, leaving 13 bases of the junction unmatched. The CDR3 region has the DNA TGTGCCAGCAGTTTCGAGCCACAGGGGAGGTCGGTATATTTT. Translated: CASSFEPQGRSVYF.

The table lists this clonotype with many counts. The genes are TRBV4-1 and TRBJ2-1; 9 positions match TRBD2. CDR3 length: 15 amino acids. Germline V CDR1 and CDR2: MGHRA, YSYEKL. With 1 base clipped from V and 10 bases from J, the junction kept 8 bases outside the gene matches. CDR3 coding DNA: TGCGCCAGCAGCCAAGGAGGCGGGAGGGCTGGGGAGCAGTTCTTC. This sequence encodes CASSQGGGRAGEQFF.

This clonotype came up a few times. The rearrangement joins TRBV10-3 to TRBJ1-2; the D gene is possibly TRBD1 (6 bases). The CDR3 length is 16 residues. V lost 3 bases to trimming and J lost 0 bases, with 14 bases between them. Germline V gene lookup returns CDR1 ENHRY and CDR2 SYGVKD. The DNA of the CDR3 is TGTGCCATCAGTGATAGGGGGGCGGGAGCTAACTATGGCTACACCTTC. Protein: CAISDRGAGANYGYTF.

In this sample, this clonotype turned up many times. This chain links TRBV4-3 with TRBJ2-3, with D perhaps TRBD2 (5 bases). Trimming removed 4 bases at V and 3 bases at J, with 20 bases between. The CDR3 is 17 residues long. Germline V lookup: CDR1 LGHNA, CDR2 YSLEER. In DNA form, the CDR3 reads TGCGCCAGCAGCCGCGTGTTGGGGTCGACGGGGACAGATACGCAGTATTTT. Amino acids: CASSRVLGSTGTDTQYF.

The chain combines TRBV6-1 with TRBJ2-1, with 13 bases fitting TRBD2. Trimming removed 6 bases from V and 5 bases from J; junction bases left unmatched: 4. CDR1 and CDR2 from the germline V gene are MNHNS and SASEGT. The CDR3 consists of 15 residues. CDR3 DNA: TGTGCCAGCAGCTGGACTAGCGGGAGTAACAATGAGCAGTTCTTC. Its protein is CASSWTSGSNNEQFF.

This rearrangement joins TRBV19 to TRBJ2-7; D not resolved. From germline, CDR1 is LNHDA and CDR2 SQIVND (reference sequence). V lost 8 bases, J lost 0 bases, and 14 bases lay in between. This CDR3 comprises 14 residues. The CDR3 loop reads CASAPSITSYEQYF. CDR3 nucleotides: TGTGCCAGTGCACCTTCCATAACCTCCTACGAGCAGTACTTC.

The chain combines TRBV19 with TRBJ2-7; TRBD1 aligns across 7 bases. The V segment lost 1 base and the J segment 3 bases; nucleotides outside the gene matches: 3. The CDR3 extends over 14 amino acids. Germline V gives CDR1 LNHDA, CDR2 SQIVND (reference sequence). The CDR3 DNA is TGTGCCAGTAGTATAGGAGGGGGCGGCTACGAGCAGTACTTC. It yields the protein CASSIGGGGYEQYF.

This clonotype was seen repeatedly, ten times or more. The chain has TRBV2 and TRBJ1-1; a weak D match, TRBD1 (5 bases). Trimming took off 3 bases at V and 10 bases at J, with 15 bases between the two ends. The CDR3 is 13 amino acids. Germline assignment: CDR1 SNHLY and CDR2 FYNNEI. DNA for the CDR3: TGTGCCAGCAGTGACTTAGGGGCGATCGGAGCTTTCTTT. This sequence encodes CASSDLGAIGAFF. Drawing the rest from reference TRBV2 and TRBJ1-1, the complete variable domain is EPEVTQTPSHQVTQMGQEVILRCVPISNHLYFYWYRQILGQKVEFLVSFYNNEISEKSEIFDDQFSVERPDGSNFTLKIRSTKLEDSAMYFCASSDLGAIGAFFGQGTRLTVV.

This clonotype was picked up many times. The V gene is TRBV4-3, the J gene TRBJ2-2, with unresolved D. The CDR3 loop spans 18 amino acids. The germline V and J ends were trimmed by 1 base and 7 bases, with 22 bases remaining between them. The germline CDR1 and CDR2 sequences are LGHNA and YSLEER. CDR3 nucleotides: TGCGCCAGCAGCCAAGTTGTGGAAGGGCTGGATCGGTTCGGGGAGCTGTTTTTT. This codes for CASSQVVEGLDRFGELFF.

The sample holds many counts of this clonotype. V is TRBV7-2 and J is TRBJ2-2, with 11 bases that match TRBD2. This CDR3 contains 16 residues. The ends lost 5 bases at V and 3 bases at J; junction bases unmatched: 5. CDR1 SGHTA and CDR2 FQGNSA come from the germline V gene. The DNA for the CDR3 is TGTGCCAGCAGCCAGACTAGCGGGACGGACACCGGGGAGCTGTTTTTT. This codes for CASSQTSGTDTGELFF.

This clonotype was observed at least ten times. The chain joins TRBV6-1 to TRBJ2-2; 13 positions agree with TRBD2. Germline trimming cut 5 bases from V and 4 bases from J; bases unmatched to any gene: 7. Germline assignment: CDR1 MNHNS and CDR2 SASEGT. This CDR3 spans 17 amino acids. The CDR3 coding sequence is TGTGCCAGCAGTAAACTAGCGGGAGGGCCGGGCACCGGGGAGCTGTTTTTT. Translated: CASSKLAGGPGTGELFF.